This T cell receptor beta chain came from a study of shared clonotypes between healthy human individuals. Germline V gene sequence: CDR1 SGHTA, CDR2 FQGTGA. Losses at the gene ends were 1 base for V and 5 bases for J; bases not matched to a gene: 7. The CDR3 contains 15 residues. Libraries were prepared by immunoSEQ multiplex PCR; TCRdb keeps only in-frame clonotypes and omits some of them. Of about 2.4 million clones listed, 80% to 95% are singletons. This TCR derives from a young man in good health. Some clones in this sample may be carry-over from other donors' samples. The sequenced sample consisted of naive CD4+ T cells from PBMCs. The subset here: CD45RA+ positively selected. This rearrangement joins TRBV7-3 to TRBJ2-5; 7 bases fit TRBD1. CDR3 nucleotides: TGTGCCAGCAGCTTAATACCAGGGGGTCGTGAGACCCAGTACTTC. Translation: CASSLIPGGRETQYF. The full variable domain, its missing parts supplied by reference TRBV7-3 and TRBJ2-5, is GAGVSQTPSNKVTEKGKYVELRCDPISGHTALYWYRQSLGQGPEFLIYFQGTGAADDSGLPNDRFFAVRPEGSVSTLKIQRTERGDSAVYLCASSLIPGGRETQYFGPGTRLLVL.